This T cell receptor (beta chain) was captured by sequencing in a study of cytomegalovirus exposure and HLA in healthy donors. 60 Vbeta and 13 Jbeta primers were used in PCR. The data were produced by immunoSEQ multiplex PCR, yet TCRdb's version contains in-frame clones alone and is incomplete. The sample holds 150,000 to 180,000 clones; 70% to 80% are singletons and the top ten take roughly 4%. Notes on the study in general: Association of a missense DCLRE1C variant with TCR beta V- and J-gene trimming was reported in a later analysis.

A word on this clone: Its specificity is not known.

The CDR3 runs 14 residues. V shed 4 bases, J shed 6 bases, and the junction held 7 bases outside the gene matches. From germline, CDR1 is MDHEN and CDR2 SYDVKM. The sample taken for sequencing was PBMCs. This clonotype was sampled from a middle-aged woman in good health and CMV-seronegative. The chain recombines TRBV28 with TRBJ1-1, with 8 bases matching TRBD1. For the CDR3, the DNA is TGTGCCAGCAGTTACCTCGGACAGGGAGCTGAAGCTTTCTTT. Translation: CASSYLGQGAEAFF.